The sequence of this TCR beta chain was determined in a study of T cells after yellow fever vaccination. General observations from the study: Abundant contaminating clonotypes from the bulk population could appear in FACS-sorted repertoires. At around 96% for CD4 and approximately 89% for CD8, most primary-vaccination clones showed up again after the booster. Across the CD4 and CD8 compartments, a small share of clonotypes was present in both.

The CDR3 length is 14 residues. The J segment lost 6 bases and the V segment lost 6 bases, leaving 10 bases of the junction unmatched. This clonotype was counted a few times. Antigen: not known. MiXCR was run by TCRdb on the 5' RACE reads, yielding one entry per CDR3 protein. The sample holds more than 120,000 distinct CDR3 sequences, roughly 8% seen once. This clonotype was obtained from a man aged 25-40 years who received the YFV17D yellow fever vaccine. The material was CD4+ T cells sorted from PBMCs, obtained 5 days after the yellow fever booster vaccination. This chain links TRBV12-3 or TRBV12-4 with TRBJ2-7, with TRBD1 identical over 8 bases. DNA of the CDR3: TGTGCCAGCAGGGGTGCCGGGACAGGTTCCGAGCAGTACTTC. This translates into CASRGAGTGSEQYF.